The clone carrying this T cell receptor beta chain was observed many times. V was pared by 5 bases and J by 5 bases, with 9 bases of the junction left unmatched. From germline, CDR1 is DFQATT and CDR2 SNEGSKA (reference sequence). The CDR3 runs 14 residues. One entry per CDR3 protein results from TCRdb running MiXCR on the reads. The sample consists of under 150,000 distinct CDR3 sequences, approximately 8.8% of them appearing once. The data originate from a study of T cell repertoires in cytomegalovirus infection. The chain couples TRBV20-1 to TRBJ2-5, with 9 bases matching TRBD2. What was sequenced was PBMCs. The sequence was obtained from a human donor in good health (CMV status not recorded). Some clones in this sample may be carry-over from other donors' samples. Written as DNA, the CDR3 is TGCAGTGCTGGTAGCGGGGGCCTTCTCGAGACCCAGTACTTC. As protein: CSAGSGGLLETQYF.